The clone carrying this T cell receptor (beta chain) was observed at least ten times. Its specificity is not known. In each case, RNA was isolated and then reverse transcribed into cDNA as the sequencing template. Measured with immunoSEQ multiplex PCR; TCRdb has only the in-frame clones, and not every one. The sample has around 60,000 clones, roughly 46% seen once. Sample treatment: oral pan-JAK inhibitor, 5-10 mg twice daily. Collected material from alopecia areata patients comprised lesional scalp punch biopsies and peripheral blood. The data stem from a study of CD8+ T cells in alopecia areata. Study-wide background: Twice a day, 5 to 10 mg of oral tofacitinib was administered to treated patients. Percentage of affected scalp area was the basis on which treated patients' severity was scored. Overall study findings and caveats: Researchers report lesional scalp, most notably alopecia totalis/universalis, outstripped normal scalp in clonality.

Specimen: CD8+ T cells sorted from blood, collected between weeks 36 and 40, from a patient treated with tofacitinib. The receptor was isolated from a human donor with alopecia areata.

The CDR3: CASSLATIYEQYF. The CDR3 DNA reads TGTGCCAGCAGCTTAGCAACAATCTACGAGCAGTACTTC. The chain employs TRBV11-1 and TRBJ2-7; D is uncertain. V was trimmed by 0 bases and J by 3 bases, leaving 6 bases between them. There are 13 residues in the CDR3. Looked up from germline, CDR1 is SGHAT and CDR2 is FQDESV (reference sequence).